This TCR beta chain was retrieved from a study of T cell responses to AZD1222 COVID-19 vaccine. Study conclusions and caveats: Donors were mostly white British, more females; clonal diversity possibly underestimated. Within unmutated variant regions lay the reported targets of nearly half of spike-specific TCRs. Vaccine-related CD4 TCRs covered spike, predominating at 160-218 and 743-854.

About this clone: Antigen unknown.

CDR3 length equals 11 residues. Trimming pared 2 bases from V and 8 bases from J, leaving 4 bases between. CDR1 is SGHKS and CDR2 is YYEKEE in the germline V gene (reference sequence). The repertoire was sequenced with immunoSEQ multiplex PCR; TCRdb's copy has only in-frame clones and lacks some. Of around 62,000 clones listed, approximately 90% were seen once; the top ten hold 4% to 5%. Sequenced material: peripheral blood, taken on day 0 of AZD1222 vaccination. The chain links TRBV5-5 to TRBJ1-4; D unclear. The sequence was obtained from an adult in good health. This chain's CDR3 is CASSFGEKLFF. The CDR3 bases are TGTGCCAGCAGCTTTGGCGAAAAACTGTTTTTT. The complete variable domain, with remaining parts taken from reference TRBV5-5 and TRBJ1-4, reads DAGVTQSPTHLIKTRGQQVTLRCSPISGHKSVSWYQQVLGQGPQFIFQYYEKEERGRGNFPDRFSARQFPNYSSELNVNALLLGDSALYLCASSFGEKLFFGSGTQLSVL.